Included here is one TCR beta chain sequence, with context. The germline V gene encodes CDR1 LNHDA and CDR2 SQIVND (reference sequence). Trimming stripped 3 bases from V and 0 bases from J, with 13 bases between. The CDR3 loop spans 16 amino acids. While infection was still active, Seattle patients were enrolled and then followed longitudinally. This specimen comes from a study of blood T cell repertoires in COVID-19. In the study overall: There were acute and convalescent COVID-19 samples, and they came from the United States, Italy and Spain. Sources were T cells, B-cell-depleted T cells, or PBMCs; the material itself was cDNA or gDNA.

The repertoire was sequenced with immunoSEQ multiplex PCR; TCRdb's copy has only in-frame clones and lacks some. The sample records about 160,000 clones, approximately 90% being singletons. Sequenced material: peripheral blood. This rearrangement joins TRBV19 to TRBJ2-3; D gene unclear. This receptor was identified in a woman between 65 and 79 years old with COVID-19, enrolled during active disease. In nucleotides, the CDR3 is TGTGCCAGTAGTATCAGGTACACCTTCAGCACAGATACGCAGTATTTT. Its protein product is CASSIRYTFSTDTQYF.